A single sample is the source of the 17 T cell receptor beta chains below, sequenced in a study of cytomegalovirus exposure and HLA in healthy donors. Primers: 60 Vbeta forward and 13 Jbeta reverse. Using immunoSEQ multiplex PCR, the repertoire was profiled, and TCRdb retains in-frame clones only, with some absent. The sample includes 140,000 to 150,000 clones, 75% to 80% seen only once; the top ten take 2% to 2.5%. Input material: PBMCs. The origin of the receptors is a woman aged 18 to 35 in good health and CMV-seropositive.

V and J are TRBV10-1 and TRBJ2-7; 15 nucleotides line up with TRBD2. CDR1 and CDR2 from the germline V gene are WNHNN and SYGVQD (reference sequence). This CDR3 is 17 amino acids long. The trim removed 4 bases at V and 2 bases at J, leaving 6 bases unmatched. CDR3 nucleotide sequence: TGCGCCAGCAGTGGGGGACTAGCGGGGGGCCCGACCTACGAGCAGTACTTC. It translates to CASSGGLAGGPTYEQYF.

The chain is built from TRBV25-1 and TRBJ1-1, with a possible D match to TRBD1 (6 bases). The CDR3 length is 13 residues. V lost 4 bases and J 11 bases, leaving 17 bases between the germline ends. The germline gives CDR1 MGHDK, CDR2 SYGVNS. Here the CDR3 DNA reads TGTGCCAGCAGTGGGAAATTTGACAGGAGGGCTTTCTTT. This encodes CASSGKFDRRAFF.

On this clone: Compared with germline, one end of the junction differs, possibly owing to a read error. The V gene is TRBV4-2, the J gene TRBJ2-5; D is perhaps TRBD1 (6 bases). The closer fit of TRBJ2-7 to the DNA end suggests the J call may be wrong. The CDR3 sequence is 20 residues long. In germline, CDR1 is LGHNA, CDR2 YNFKEQ. Here the CDR3 DNA reads TGTGCCAGCAGTCAAGCCCGCCCCCGGGACACCCTAGAGCCTGCCTACGAGCAGTACTTC. Amino acids: CASSQARPRDTLEPAYEQYF.

The chain carries TRBV11-3 and TRBJ2-1, with 12 bases that match TRBD2. The CDR3 length is 17 residues. Germline assignment: CDR1 SGHNT and CDR2 YENEEA. The J segment lost 10 bases and the V segment lost 2 bases, leaving 12 bases of the junction unmatched. CDR3 sequence: CASSLSSGGGVNGEQFF. The CDR3 DNA reads as TGTGCCAGCAGCTTATCTAGCGGGGGGGGCGTCAACGGGGAGCAGTTCTTC. The full variable domain, in which reference TRBV11-3 and TRBJ2-1 provide the parts outside the CDR3, is EAGVVQSPRYKIIEKKQPVAFWCNPISGHNTLYWYLQNLGQGPELLIRYENEEAVDDSQLPKDRFSAERLKGVDSTLKIQPAELGDSAVYLCASSLSSGGGVNGEQFFGPGTRLTVL.

In this sample, this clone turned up a few times. J is TRBJ1-1 and V is TRBV15, with D possibly TRBD1 on 5 matching bases. Germline V gene sequence: CDR1 LNHNV, CDR2 YYDKDF (reference sequence). V lost 1 base, J lost 1 base, and 10 bases lay in between. The CDR3 spans 15 residues. CDR3 residues: CATSRVLRGNTEAFF. In nucleotides, the CDR3 is TGTGCCACCAGCAGAGTATTAAGGGGGAACACTGAAGCTTTCTTT.

This chain connects TRBV11-2 to TRBJ2-7; D is uncertain. CDR1 and CDR2 from the germline V gene are SGHAT and FQNNGV. CDR3 length: 14 amino acids. The V end lost 1 base, the J end lost 2 bases, and 9 bases lay between the germline ends. CDR3: CASSLVAGTYEQYF. In DNA form, the CDR3 reads TGTGCCAGCAGCTTAGTGGCAGGTACCTACGAGCAGTACTTC.

This clone was seen once. V and J are TRBV6-6 and TRBJ2-7; TRBD2 matches at 7 bases. The CDR3 contains 14 residues. Germline V gives CDR1 MNHNY, CDR2 SVGAGI (reference sequence). The trim removed 8 bases at V and 4 bases at J, leaving 11 bases unmatched. CDR3 nucleotide sequence: TGTGCCAGCCATCACCCGGGGGGACTTTACGAGCAGTACTTC. Protein product: CASHHPGGLYEQYF.

This chain joins TRBV28 and TRBJ1-5, with D unclear. Germline assignment: CDR1 MDHEN and CDR2 SYDVKM. Trimming took off 6 bases at V and 9 bases at J, with 12 bases between the two ends. This CDR3 region has 12 residues. The CDR3 sequence is CASRLGGRPQHF. In nucleotides, the CDR3 is TGTGCCAGCAGATTGGGAGGTCGGCCCCAGCATTTT.

This clone appeared a single time. This chain connects TRBV6-5 to TRBJ1-1; D remains unclear. This CDR3 has 14 residues. The germline V gene encodes CDR1 MNHEY and CDR2 SVGAGI. V was shortened by 3 bases and J by 10 bases, with 18 bases between the two germline ends. The chain's CDR3 is CASSYAGVMNAAFF. CDR3 DNA: TGTGCCAGCAGTTATGCCGGAGTAATGAATGCAGCTTTCTTT.

V and J are TRBV11-2 and TRBJ1-6; 7 nucleotides agree with TRBD1. With V trimmed by 4 bases and J by 7 bases, 4 bases remained unmatched. This CDR3 has 14 amino acids. Germline-derived CDR1 and CDR2 are SGHAT and FQNNGV. CDR3 coding DNA: TGTGCCAGCAGCTCGAGACAGGGAAATTCACCCCTCCACTTT. Translating it yields CASSSRQGNSPLHF.

The J gene is TRBJ1-3, the V gene TRBV11-2, with no clear D. CDR3 length equals 17 residues. Germline V gene data show CDR1 as SGHAT and CDR2 as FQNNGV. The V end was cut by 7 bases, the J end by 0 bases, with 19 bases between. The CDR3 loop is CASTPGGRRSSGNTIYF. The CDR3 DNA sequence: TGTGCCAGCACCCCGGGAGGGCGGCGTAGCTCTGGAAACACCATATATTTT.

The J gene is TRBJ2-5, the V gene TRBV19; D gene unclear. Trimming removed 3 bases at V and 2 bases at J, with 10 bases between. The germline V gene has CDR1 LNHDA and CDR2 SQIVND (reference sequence). The CDR3 runs 14 residues. The CDR3 coding sequence is TGTGCCAGTAGTATCCGTCTCCTTCAAGAGACCCAGTACTTC. Its protein product is CASSIRLLQETQYF.

V is TRBV19 and J is TRBJ2-7; 8 bases are a match to TRBD1. The CDR3 has 15 amino acids. Per the germline V gene, CDR1 is LNHDA and CDR2 is SQIVND (reference sequence). V dropped 3 bases and J dropped 1; count of bases not matched to a gene: 5. CDR3 DNA: TGTGCCAGTAGTATTGGGACAGGTCTTTCCTACGAGCAGTACTTC. Translating it yields CASSIGTGLSYEQYF.

The chain has TRBV27 and TRBJ2-5; TRBD2 matches 8 bases. Looked up from germline, CDR1 is MNHEY and CDR2 is SMNVEV (reference sequence). V shed 4 bases, J shed 4 bases, and the junction held 8 bases outside the gene matches. The CDR3 is 15 residues long. CDR3 residues: CASSSDGGAPETQYF. CDR3 nucleotide sequence: TGTGCCAGCAGTTCCGACGGGGGGGCCCCAGAGACCCAGTACTTC.

The chain recombines TRBV18 with TRBJ1-1, with TRBD1 as a possible D gene (5 bases). Germline lookup yields CDR1 KGHSH and CDR2 LQKENI. The CDR3 covers 13 residues. Trimming removed 3 bases from V and 11 bases from J, with 16 bases in between. This CDR3 reads CASSPTAGVLAFF. The DNA of the CDR3 is TGTGCCAGCTCACCCACGGCGGGGGTTTTGGCTTTCTTT.

The chain joins TRBV7-2 to TRBJ1-1; D is undetermined. The CDR3 covers 14 residues. Germline values: CDR1 SGHTA, CDR2 FQGNSA. V was pared by 2 bases and J by 0 bases, with 7 bases between. The CDR3 loop reads CASSLYSLNTEAFF. Here the CDR3 DNA reads TGTGCCAGCAGCTTATACAGTTTGAACACTGAAGCTTTCTTT.

CDR3 bases: TGTGCCAGCAGTTTGGCGGGGTATAGCTATGGCTACACCTTC. Its protein is CASSLAGYSYGYTF. The chain is built from TRBV28 and TRBJ1-2; D remains unclear. The germline V gene has CDR1 MDHEN and CDR2 SYDVKM. V was shortened by 3 bases and J by 4 bases, with 12 bases between the two germline ends. CDR3 length equals 14 residues.